The sequence of this T cell receptor beta chain was determined in a study of blood T cell repertoires in COVID-19. Study details: Sites across the United States, Italy and Spain contributed samples from acute and convalescent COVID-19.

Sequenced by immunoSEQ multiplex PCR; TCRdb stores in-frame clones only, minus some. This table holds tens of thousands of clones, 80% to 90% found once. Germline CDR1 reads SEHNR; CDR2 reads FQNEAQ (reference sequence). Trimming removed 5 bases from V and 7 bases from J; junction bases left unmatched: 18. The CDR3 is 17 amino acids. The sequence was collected from a human donor in a cohort sampled during active COVID-19. The chain employs TRBV7-9 and TRBJ2-5; 8 positions match TRBD1. Material for sequencing was peripheral blood. The CDR3 DNA is TGTGCCAGCAGCCAGCCCCCCGGGACAGGTCTCCCTCGGACCCAGTACTTC. As protein: CASSQPPGTGLPRTQYF.